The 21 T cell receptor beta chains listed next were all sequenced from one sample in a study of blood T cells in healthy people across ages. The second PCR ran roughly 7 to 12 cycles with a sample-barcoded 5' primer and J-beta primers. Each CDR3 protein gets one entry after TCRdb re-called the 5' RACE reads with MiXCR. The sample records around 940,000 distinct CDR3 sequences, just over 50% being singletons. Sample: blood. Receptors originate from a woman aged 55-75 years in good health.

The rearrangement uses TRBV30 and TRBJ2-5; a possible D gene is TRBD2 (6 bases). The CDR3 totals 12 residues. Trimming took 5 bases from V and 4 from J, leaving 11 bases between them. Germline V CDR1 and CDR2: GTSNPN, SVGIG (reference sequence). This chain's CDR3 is CAWSPGGETQYF. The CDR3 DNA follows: TGTGCCTGGTCCCCCGGGGGAGAGACCCAGTACTTC.

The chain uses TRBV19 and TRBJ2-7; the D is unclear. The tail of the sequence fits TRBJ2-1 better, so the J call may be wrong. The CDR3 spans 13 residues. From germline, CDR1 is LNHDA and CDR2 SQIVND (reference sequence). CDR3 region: CASSIDLGYKQFF. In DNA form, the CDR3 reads TGTGCCAGTAGTATAGATCTGGGGTATAAGCAGTTCTTC.

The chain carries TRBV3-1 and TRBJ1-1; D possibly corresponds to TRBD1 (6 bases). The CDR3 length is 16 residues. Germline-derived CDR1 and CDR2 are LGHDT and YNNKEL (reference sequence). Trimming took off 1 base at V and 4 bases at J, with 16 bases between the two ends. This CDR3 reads CASSQGPDTGSTEAFF. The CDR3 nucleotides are TGTGCCAGCAGCCAAGGTCCCGATACAGGGAGCACTGAAGCTTTCTTT.

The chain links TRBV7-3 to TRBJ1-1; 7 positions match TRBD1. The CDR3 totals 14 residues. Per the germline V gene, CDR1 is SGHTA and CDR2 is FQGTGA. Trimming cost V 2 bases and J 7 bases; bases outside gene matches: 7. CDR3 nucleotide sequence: TGTGCCAGCAGCTTAGGGGACAGCAAGAATGAAGCTTTCTTT. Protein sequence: CASSLGDSKNEAFF. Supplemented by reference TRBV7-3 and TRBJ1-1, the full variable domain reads GAGVSQTPSNKVTEKGKYVELRCDPISGHTALYWYRQSLGQGPEFLIYFQGTGAADDSGLPNDRFFAVRPEGSVSTLKIQRTERGDSAVYLCASSLGDSKNEAFFGQGTRLTVV.

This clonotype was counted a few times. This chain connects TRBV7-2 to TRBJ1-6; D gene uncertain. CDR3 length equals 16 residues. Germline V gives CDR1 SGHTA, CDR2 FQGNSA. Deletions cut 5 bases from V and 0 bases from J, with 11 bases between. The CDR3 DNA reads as TGTGCCAGCAGCCCCCCCGGCAGCTCCTATAATTCACCCCTCCACTTT. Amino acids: CASSPPGSSYNSPLHF.

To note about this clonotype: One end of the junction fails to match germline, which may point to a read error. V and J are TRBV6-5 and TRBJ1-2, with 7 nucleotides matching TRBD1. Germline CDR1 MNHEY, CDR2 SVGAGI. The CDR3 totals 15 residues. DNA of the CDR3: TGTGCCAGCAGTTCAGACAGGGAAGGGAGCTATGGTTACACCTTC. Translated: CASSSDREGSYGYTF.

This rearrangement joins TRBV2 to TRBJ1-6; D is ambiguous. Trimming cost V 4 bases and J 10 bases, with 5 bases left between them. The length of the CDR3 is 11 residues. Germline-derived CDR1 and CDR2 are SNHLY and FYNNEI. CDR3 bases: TGTGCCAGCAGTGTGGCCTCACCCCTCCACTTT. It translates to CASSVASPLHF.

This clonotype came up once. As DNA, the CDR3 is TGTGCCAGCAGCCGGACTAGCGGGGGCAATGAGCAGTTCTTC. It translates to CASSRTSGGNEQFF. J is TRBJ2-1 and V is TRBV6-2 or TRBV6-3, with 13 bases matching TRBD2. Germline CDR1 is MNHEY and CDR2 is SVGEGT. The CDR3 is 14 amino acids. Trimming took 6 bases from V and 6 from J; bases not matched to a gene: 2.

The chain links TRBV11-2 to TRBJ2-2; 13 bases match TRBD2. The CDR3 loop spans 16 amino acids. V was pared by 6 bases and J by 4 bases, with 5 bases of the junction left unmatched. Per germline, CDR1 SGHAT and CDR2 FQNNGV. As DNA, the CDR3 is TGTGCCAGCAGTGGCGGGACTAGCGGGACCACCGGGGAGCTGTTTTTT. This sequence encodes CASSGGTSGTTGELFF.

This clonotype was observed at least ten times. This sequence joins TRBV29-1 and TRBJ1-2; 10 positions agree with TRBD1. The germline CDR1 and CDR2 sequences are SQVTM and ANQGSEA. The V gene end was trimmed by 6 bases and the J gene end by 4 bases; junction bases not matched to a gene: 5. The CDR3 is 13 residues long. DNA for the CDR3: TGCAGCGTGCGACAGGGGGCGAGCTATGGCTACACCTTC. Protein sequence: CSVRQGASYGYTF.

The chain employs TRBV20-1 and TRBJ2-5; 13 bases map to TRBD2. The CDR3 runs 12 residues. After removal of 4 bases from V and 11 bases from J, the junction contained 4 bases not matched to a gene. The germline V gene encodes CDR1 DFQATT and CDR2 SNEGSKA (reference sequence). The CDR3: CSANGLAGEQYF. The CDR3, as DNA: TGCAGTGCTAACGGACTAGCGGGAGAGCAGTACTTC.

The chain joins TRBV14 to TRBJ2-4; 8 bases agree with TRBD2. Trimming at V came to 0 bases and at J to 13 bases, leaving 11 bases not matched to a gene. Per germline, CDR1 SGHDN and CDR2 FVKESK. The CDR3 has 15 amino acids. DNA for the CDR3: TGTGCCAGCAGCCAAGACGGGACTAGGAGGTGGGAGCAGTACTTC. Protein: CASSQDGTRRWEQYF.

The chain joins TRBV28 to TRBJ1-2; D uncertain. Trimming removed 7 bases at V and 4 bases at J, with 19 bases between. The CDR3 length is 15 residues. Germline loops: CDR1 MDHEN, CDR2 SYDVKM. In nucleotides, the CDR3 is TGTGCCAGCAATCCCCTCCTCCGGCTGAGCTATGGCTACACCTTC. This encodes CASNPLLRLSYGYTF.

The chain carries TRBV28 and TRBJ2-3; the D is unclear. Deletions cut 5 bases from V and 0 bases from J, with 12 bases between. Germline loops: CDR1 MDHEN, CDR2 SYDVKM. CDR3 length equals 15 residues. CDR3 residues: CASSPYRRSTDTQYF. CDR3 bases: TGTGCCAGCAGTCCATATAGGCGTAGCACAGATACGCAGTATTTT.

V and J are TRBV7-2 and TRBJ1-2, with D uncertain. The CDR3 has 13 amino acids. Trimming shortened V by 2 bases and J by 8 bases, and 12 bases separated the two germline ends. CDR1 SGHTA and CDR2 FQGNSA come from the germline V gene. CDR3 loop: CASSLTAVSGYTF. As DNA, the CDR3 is TGTGCCAGCAGCTTAACGGCAGTTTCCGGCTACACCTTC.

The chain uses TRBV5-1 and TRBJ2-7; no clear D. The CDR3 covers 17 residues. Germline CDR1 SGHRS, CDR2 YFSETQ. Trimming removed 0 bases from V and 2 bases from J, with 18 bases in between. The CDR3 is CASSLAPSTYAAYEQYF. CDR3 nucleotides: TGCGCCAGCAGCTTGGCCCCCTCGACGTACGCGGCCTACGAGCAGTACTTC.

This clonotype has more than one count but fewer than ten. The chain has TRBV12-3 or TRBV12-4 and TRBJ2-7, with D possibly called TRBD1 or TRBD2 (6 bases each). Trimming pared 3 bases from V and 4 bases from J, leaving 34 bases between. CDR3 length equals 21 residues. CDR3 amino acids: CASSFRNGGKARGKTGYEQYF. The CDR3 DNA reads TGTGCCAGCAGTTTCCGGAACGGGGGCAAAGCTCGGGGGAAAACCGGGTACGAGCAGTACTTC.

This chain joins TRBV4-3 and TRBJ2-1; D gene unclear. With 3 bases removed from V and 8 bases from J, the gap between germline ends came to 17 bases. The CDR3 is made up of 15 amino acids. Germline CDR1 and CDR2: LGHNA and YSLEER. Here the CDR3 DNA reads TGCGCCAGCAGCCAGAACGGAGTTCCCCTAGATGAGCAGTTCTTC. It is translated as CASSQNGVPLDEQFF.

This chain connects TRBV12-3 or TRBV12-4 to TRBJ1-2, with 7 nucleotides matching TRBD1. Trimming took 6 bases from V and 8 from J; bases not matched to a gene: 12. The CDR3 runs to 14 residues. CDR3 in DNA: TGTGCCAGCAGCCACGGGGGACAGAGCGGAGGCTACACCTTC. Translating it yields CASSHGGQSGGYTF.

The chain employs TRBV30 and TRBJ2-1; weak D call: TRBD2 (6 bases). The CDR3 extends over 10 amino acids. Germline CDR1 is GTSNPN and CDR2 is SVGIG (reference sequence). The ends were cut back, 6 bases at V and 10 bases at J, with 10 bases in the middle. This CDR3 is CACWGEEQFF. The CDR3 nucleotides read TGTGCCTGCTGGGGGGAGGAGCAGTTCTTC.

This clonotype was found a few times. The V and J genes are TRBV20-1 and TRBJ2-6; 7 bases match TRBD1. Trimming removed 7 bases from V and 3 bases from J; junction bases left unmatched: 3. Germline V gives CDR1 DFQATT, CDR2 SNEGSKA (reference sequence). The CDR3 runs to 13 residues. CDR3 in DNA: TGCAGTGGAGGGACAGTTGGGGCCAACGTCCTGACTTTC. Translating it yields CSGGTVGANVLTF.